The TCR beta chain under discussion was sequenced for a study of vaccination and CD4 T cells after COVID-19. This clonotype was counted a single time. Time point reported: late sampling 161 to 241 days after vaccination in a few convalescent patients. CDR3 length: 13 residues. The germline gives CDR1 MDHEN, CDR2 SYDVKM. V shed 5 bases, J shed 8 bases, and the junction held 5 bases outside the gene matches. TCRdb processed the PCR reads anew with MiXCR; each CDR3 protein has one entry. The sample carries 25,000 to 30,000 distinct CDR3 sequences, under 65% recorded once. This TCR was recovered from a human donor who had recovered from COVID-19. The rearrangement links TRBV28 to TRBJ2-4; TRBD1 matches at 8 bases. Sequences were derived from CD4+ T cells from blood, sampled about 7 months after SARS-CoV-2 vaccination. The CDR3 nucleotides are TGTGCCAGCAGTCTAAAGGACAGGGACATTCAGTACTTC. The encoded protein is CASSLKDRDIQYF.